The rows below give T cell receptor beta chains drawn from one sample of a study of T cells in Graves' hyperthyroidism and ophthalmopathy. Via MiXCR, TCRdb re-called the multiplex PCR reads, giving one row per CDR3 protein. The sample yields about 840,000 distinct CDR3 sequences, more than 30% seen once. The sample was blood. Every receptor here comes from a man aged 18 to 29 with Graves' hyperthyroidism. CDR3s include the opening cysteine and the closing phenylalanine or tryptophan. The D gene is left open where the match is weak. Size is omitted from some rows. Given values are once, few, many or a class for expanded clones.

>TRBJ1-2|TRBV4-1|-|many
TGCGCCAGCAGCCACCTTGACAGTAACTATGGCTACACCTTC
CASSHLDSNYGYTF
>TRBJ2-5|TRBV5-1|-|few
TGCGCCAGCAGCTCCGGGCTGAACTTGGAGTCCCAGTACTTC
CASSSGLNLESQYF
>TRBJ2-5|TRBV12-3/TRBV12-4|-|-
TGTGCCAGCAGTTCGTTCCCAAAACGCCACGTACAGGGAGGAGAGACCCAGTACTTC
CASSSFPKRHVQGGETQYF
>TRBJ1-1|TRBV15|TRBD1|many
TGTGCCACCAGCAGCCCACCAGGGACAGTGAACACTGAAGCTTTCTTT
CATSSPPGTVNTEAFF
>TRBJ2-7|TRBV9|-|-
TGTGCCAGCAGCCCCCCGGGCGCGACTAGGGAGCAGTACTTC
CASSPPGATREQYF
>TRBJ2-7|TRBV2|TRBD1|few
TGTGCCAGCAGTGAAGACCCGTGGACAGGCTACGAGCAGTACTTC
CASSEDPWTGYEQYF
>TRBJ1-6|TRBV20-1|-|-
TGCAGTGCCTCTAGGGTGGCCTCCTATAATTCACCCCTCCACTTT
CSASRVASYNSPLHF
>TRBJ2-7|TRBV29-1|TRBD1|-
TGCAGCGTCGCGGGGACAGGATACTCCTACGAGCAGTACTTC
CSVAGTGYSYEQYF
>TRBJ2-5|TRBV5-1|-|many
TGTGCCAGCAGCTTAGGTAGCGGTCAAGAGACCCAGTACTTC
CASSLGSGQETQYF
>TRBJ1-2|TRBV25-1|-|-
TGTGCCAGCAGTTTCGGCATTAACTATGGCTACACCTTC
CASSFGINYGYTF
>TRBJ1-2|TRBV20-1|TRBD1|-
TGCAGTGCTAGGGAGGCCGGGACAGGGAAACATGGCTACACCTTC
CSAREAGTGKHGYTF
>TRBJ2-7|TRBV20-1|TRBD2|few
TGCAGTGCTGGGAACATAGCGGGAGCGAGGTCCTACGAGCAGTACTTC
CSAGNIAGARSYEQYF
>TRBJ2-7|TRBV5-5|TRBD2|-
TGTGCCAGCAGCTTGGACCGCGGGGGGTGGACCGAGCAGTACTTC
CASSLDRGGWTEQYF
>TRBJ1-1|TRBV5-6|-|few
TGTGCCAGCAGCTTAAGCCCCGATTTTTTGGACAGGAACACTGAAGCTTTCTTT
CASSLSPDFLDRNTEAFF
>TRBJ1-1|TRBV7-9|TRBD1|many
TGTGCCAGCAGCTCGGGACAGGGCAACACTGAAGCTTTCTTT
CASSSGQGNTEAFF
>TRBJ1-6|TRBV7-2|TRBD1|-
TGTGCCAGCAGCTTAGACAGGGGACCGCCACCCCTCCACTTT
CASSLDRGPPPLHF
>TRBJ2-5|TRBV29-1|-|-
TGCAGTTTTATCGAGGGGGGCGAGACCCAGTACTTC
CSFIEGGETQYF
>TRBJ1-2|TRBV5-6|-|few
TGTGCCAGCAGCTTCATCGGGGGTTCTAACTATGGCTACACCTTC
CASSFIGGSNYGYTF
>TRBJ1-1|TRBV20-1|-|-
TGCAGTGCTGGAGATAGGGTTTGGACTGAAGCTTTCTTT
CSAGDRVWTEAFF
>TRBJ1-4|TRBV19|-|-
TGTGCCAGCAGACCCCAATTGGGGTCTGAAAAACTGTTTTTT
CASRPQLGSEKLFF
>TRBJ2-5|TRBV2|TRBD1|many
TGTGCCAGCCCGGATCGACAGGGGGAGACCCAGTACTTC
CASPDRQGETQYF
>TRBJ2-7|TRBV19|-|-
TGTGCCAGTAGCCGAGAGGGGGGGAGCTCCTACGAGCAGTACTTC
CASSREGGSSYEQYF
>TRBJ2-7|TRBV7-6|-|many
TGTGCCAGCAGCTTACTCGAGTGGCGGGAGCAGTACTTC
CASSLLEWREQYF
>TRBJ1-5|TRBV12-3/TRBV12-4|TRBD1|-
TGTGCCAGCAGTTTGTACAGGGGGACAAATCAGCCCCAGCATTTT
CASSLYRGTNQPQHF
>TRBJ1-2|TRBV2|TRBD1|many
TGTGCCAGCAGAACCGGGACAGGGGTGGGTGGCTACACCTTC
CASRTGTGVGGYTF
>TRBJ2-7|TRBV7-9|-|many
TGTGCCAGCAGCCCTGGGGACGGTTACGAGCAGTACTTC
CASSPGDGYEQYF
>TRBJ2-7|TRBV13|-|few
TGTGCCAGCAGCGAATGGAGGTCCTACGAGCAGTACTTC
CASSEWRSYEQYF
>TRBJ1-2|TRBV7-9|TRBD1|many
TGTGCCAGCAGCTTAGGGCGGGACAGGGCTAGCTACACCTTC
CASSLGRDRASYTF
>TRBJ1-5|TRBV19|-|-
TGTGCCAGTAGTACGCCTCGTGGGCAGGGAGTAGACCATAGCAATCAGCCCCAGCATTTT
CASSTPRGQGVDHSNQPQHF
>TRBJ2-7|TRBV27|-|few
TGTGCCAGCAGTTTATCGGTCACAGGGATCCACGAGCAGTACTTC
CASSLSVTGIHEQYF
>TRBJ2-7|TRBV9|TRBD1|few
TGTGCCAGCAGCTTATGGACAGGGCTAGAGCAGTACTTC
CASSLWTGLEQYF
>TRBJ1-1|TRBV11-2|-|many
TGTGCCAGCAGTCACATGGGCACTGAAGCTTTCTTT
CASSHMGTEAFF
>TRBJ2-5|TRBV10-3|-|-
TGTGCCATCACGAGCGGGACCCAGTACTTC
CAITSGTQYF
>TRBJ1-1|TRBV13|-|-
TGTGCCAGCAGCTTTCAGACCAGGGGCACTGAAGCTTTCTTT
CASSFQTRGTEAFF
>TRBJ2-7|TRBV9|TRBD2|-
TGTGCCAGCAGTTTAGGCCGTGGGATAGCGGGGGGGCTGGAGCAGTACTTC
CASSLGRGIAGGLEQYF
>TRBJ1-1|TRBV20-1|-|many
TGCAGTGCTAGAGATCCCACCCAGAACACTGAAGCTTTCTTT
CSARDPTQNTEAFF
>TRBJ1-2|TRBV15|TRBD1|-
TGTGCCACCAGCGGAATACAGGGGGTGGGCTATGGCTACACCTTC
CATSGIQGVGYGYTF
>TRBJ2-5|TRBV29-1|-|-
TGCAGCATGCGACAGAGACAAGAGACCCAGTACTTC
CSMRQRQETQYF
>TRBJ2-7|TRBV10-3|-|-
TGTGCCATCAGTGGACAGGAGAAGGACGAGCAGTACTTC
CAISGQEKDEQYF
>TRBJ2-7|TRBV10-3|-|-
TGTGCCATCAGTGAGTCGGGCAGATTGACCTACGAGCAGTACTTC
CAISESGRLTYEQYF
>TRBJ2-7|TRBV7-9|-|many
TGTGCCAGCAGCTTGGACATCACCTACGAGCAGTACTTC
CASSLDITYEQYF
>TRBJ1-1|TRBV29-1|-|-
TGCAGCGTTGTAACGGGGAACACCGGGGGTAGAGGTACTGAAGCTTTCTTT
CSVVTGNTGGRGTEAFF
>TRBJ1-1|TRBV4-1|-|-
TGCGCCAGCAGCCAAGATTGGGGACTAAACACTGAAGCTTTCTTT
CASSQDWGLNTEAFF
>TRBJ2-7|TRBV20-1|TRBD1|many
TGCAGTGCTAGAGATGACAGGGTGGGCTCCTACGAGCAGTACTTC
CSARDDRVGSYEQYF
>TRBJ1-2|TRBV6-1|-|-
TGTGCCAGCAGTGAAATCTTCGCAGAGGACTATGGCTACACCTTC
CASSEIFAEDYGYTF
>TRBJ1-4|TRBV10-3|-|-
TGTGCCATCAGTGAACCTAATGAAAAACTGTTTTTT
CAISEPNEKLFF
>TRBJ1-5|TRBV19|-|few
TGTGCCAGTAGTATATTGGCAGGAAATCAGCCCCAGCATTTT
CASSILAGNQPQHF
>TRBJ2-2|TRBV2|-|-
TGTGCCAGCAGTGAAACACAGACCGGGGAGCTGTTTTTT
CASSETQTGELFF
>TRBJ1-1|TRBV20-1|-|many
TGCAGTGCCCGGGACCTCAAGAACACTGAAGCTTTCTTT
CSARDLKNTEAFF
>TRBJ2-6|TRBV20-1|-|many
TGCAGTGCTACAGGGGTTGGTGGGGCCAACGTCCTGACTTTC
CSATGVGGANVLTF